This T cell receptor beta chain was identified in a study of blood T cell repertoires in COVID-19. V shed 4 bases and J shed 0 bases, with 19 bases lying between them. The CDR3 has 18 amino acids. From germline, CDR1 is WSHSY and CDR2 SAAADI. The repertoire was sequenced with immunoSEQ multiplex PCR; TCRdb's copy has only in-frame clones and lacks some. Of approximately 180,000 clones listed, 80% to 90% are singletons. The sequenced material came from peripheral blood. This rearrangement joins TRBV10-2 to TRBJ1-3; no clear D gene. The TCR sequence derives from a woman in her 70s with COVID-19, enrolled during active disease. Here the CDR3 DNA reads TGCGCCAGCAGTGCCGGTACCAGGCAGGCCAGCTCTGGAAACACCATATATTTT. Amino acid sequence: CASSAGTRQASSGNTIYF.